This T cell receptor beta chain comes out of a study of pediatric ulcerative colitis. The study, taken as a whole, reports: All ulcerative colitis patients, but no controls, carried a couple of rectal clonotypes. Blood samples from a couple of patients yielded substantially fewer templates and were excluded from blood-rectal overlap analysis. Rectal pinch biopsies may have included blood-derived T cells, especially in patients with overt colitis.

The data were produced by immunoSEQ multiplex PCR, yet TCRdb's version contains in-frame clones alone and is incomplete. The data show roughly 25,000 clones, 65% to 80% seen once. The CDR3 is 14 amino acids. CDR1 is SGHRS, CDR2 YFSETQ, per germline. Trimming at V came to 2 bases and at J to 5 bases, leaving 1 base not matched to a gene. On this clone itself: What it binds is unknown.

The rectum was sampled with one to two pinch biopsies at colonoscopy. The sequenced sample was gut tissue. The sequence came from a boy between 10 and 17 years old with severe ulcerative colitis. The chain combines TRBV5-1 with TRBJ2-3; 11 bases are shared with TRBD2. CDR3 nucleotide sequence: TGCGCCAGCAGCTTCGGGACTAGCGGAGATACGCAGTATTTT. Protein product: CASSFGTSGDTQYF.